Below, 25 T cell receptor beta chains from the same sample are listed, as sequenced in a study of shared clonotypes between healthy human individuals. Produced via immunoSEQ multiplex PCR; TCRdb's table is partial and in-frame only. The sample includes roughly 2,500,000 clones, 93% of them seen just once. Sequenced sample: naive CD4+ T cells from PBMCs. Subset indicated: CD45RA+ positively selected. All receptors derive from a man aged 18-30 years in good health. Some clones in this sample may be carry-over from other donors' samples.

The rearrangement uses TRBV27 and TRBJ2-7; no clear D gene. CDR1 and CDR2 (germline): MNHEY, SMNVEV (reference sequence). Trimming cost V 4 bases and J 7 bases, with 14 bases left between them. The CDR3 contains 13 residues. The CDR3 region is CASSSAVPWEQYF. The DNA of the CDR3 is TGTGCCAGCAGTTCCGCGGTCCCGTGGGAGCAGTACTTC.

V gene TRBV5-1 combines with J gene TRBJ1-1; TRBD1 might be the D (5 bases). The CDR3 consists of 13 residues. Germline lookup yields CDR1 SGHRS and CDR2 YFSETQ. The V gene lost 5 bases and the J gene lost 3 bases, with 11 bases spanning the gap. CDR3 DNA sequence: TGCGCCAGCAGTGGGGGTTGGGACACTGAAGCTTTCTTT. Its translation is CASSGGWDTEAFF.

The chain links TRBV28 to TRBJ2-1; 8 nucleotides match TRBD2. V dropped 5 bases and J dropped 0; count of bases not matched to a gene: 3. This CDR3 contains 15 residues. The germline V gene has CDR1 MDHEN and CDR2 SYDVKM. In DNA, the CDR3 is TGTGCCAGCAGTCGCAGCGGGGGCTCCTACAATGAGCAGTTCTTC. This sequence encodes CASSRSGGSYNEQFF.

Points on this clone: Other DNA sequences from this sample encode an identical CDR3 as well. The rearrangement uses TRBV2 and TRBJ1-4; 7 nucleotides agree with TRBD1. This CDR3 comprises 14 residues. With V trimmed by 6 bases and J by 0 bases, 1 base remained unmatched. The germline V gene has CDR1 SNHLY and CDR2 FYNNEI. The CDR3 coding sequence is TGTGCCAGCAGAGGGACAGCAACTAATGAAAAACTGTTTTTT. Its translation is CASRGTATNEKLFF.

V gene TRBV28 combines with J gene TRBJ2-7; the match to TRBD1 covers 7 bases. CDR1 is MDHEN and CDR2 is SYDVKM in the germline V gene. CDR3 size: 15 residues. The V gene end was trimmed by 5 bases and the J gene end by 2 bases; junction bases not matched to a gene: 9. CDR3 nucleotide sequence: TGTGCCAGCAGTCCGCATCGGACAGGACCCTACGAGCAGTACTTC. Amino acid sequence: CASSPHRTGPYEQYF.

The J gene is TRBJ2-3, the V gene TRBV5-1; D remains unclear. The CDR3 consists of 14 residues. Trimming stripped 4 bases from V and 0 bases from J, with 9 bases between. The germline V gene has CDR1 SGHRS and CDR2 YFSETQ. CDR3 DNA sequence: TGCGCCAGCAGCGTGACAAAGAGCACAGATACGCAGTATTTT. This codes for CASSVTKSTDTQYF. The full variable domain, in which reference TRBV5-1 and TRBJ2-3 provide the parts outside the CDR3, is KAGVTQTPRYLIKTRGQQVTLSCSPISGHRSVSWYQQTPGQGLQFLFEYFSETQRNKGNFPGRFSGRQFSNSRSEMNVSTLELGDSALYLCASSVTKSTDTQYFGPGTRLTVL.

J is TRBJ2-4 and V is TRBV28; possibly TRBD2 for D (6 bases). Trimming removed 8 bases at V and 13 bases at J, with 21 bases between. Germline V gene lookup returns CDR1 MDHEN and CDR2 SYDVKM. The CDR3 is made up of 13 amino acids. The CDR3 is CASSGVAVAEQYF. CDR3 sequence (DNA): TGTGCCAGCTCGGGGGTGGCGGTAGCGGAACAGTACTTC.

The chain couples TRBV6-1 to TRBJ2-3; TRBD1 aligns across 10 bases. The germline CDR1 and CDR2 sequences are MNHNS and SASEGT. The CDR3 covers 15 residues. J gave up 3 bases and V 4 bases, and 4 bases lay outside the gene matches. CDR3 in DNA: TGTGCCAGCAGTGGGACAGGGGGGGCAACAGATACGCAGTATTTT. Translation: CASSGTGGATDTQYF.

The DNA for the CDR3 is TGTGCCAGCAGTTCTCCGCCCCCCAGGGGGCTTGGTGGGAATGAGCAGTTCTTC. It encodes CASSSPPPRGLGGNEQFF. V usage is TRBV7-2 and J usage is TRBJ2-1; 8 bases match TRBD1. The CDR3 runs to 18 residues. Germline V gene sequence: CDR1 SGHTA, CDR2 FQGNSA. Unmatched junction bases numbered 20, after V lost 6 bases and J lost 7 bases.

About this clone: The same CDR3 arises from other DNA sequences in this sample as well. DNA of the CDR3: TGCGCCAGCAGCTTGGGCCTAGCGGGAGGCCCAGATACGCAGTATTTT. Translated, it gives CASSLGLAGGPDTQYF. The gene calls are TRBV5-1 and TRBJ2-3; 11 bases are shared with TRBD2. Looked up from germline, CDR1 is SGHRS and CDR2 is YFSETQ. After removal of 0 bases from V and 4 bases from J, the junction contained 4 bases not matched to a gene. This CDR3 has 16 amino acids.

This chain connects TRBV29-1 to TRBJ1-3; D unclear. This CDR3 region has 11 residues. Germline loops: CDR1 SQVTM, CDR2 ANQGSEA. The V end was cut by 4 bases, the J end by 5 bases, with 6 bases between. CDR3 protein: CSVADRNTIYF. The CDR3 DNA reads TGCAGCGTTGCAGACAGAAACACCATATATTTT.

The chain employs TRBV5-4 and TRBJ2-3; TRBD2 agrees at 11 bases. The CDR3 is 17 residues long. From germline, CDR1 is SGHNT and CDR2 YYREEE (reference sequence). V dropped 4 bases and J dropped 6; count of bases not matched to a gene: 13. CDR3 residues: CASSIPLAGGHPDTQYF. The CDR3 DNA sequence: TGTGCCAGCAGCATACCCCTAGCGGGAGGCCACCCGGATACGCAGTATTTT.

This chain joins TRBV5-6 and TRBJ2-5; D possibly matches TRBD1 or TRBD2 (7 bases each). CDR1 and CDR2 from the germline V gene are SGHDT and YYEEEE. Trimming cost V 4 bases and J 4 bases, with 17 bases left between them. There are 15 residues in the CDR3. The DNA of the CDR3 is TGTGCCAGCAGCATAAACAGGGGAGGGGCAGAGACCCAGTACTTC. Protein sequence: CASSINRGGAETQYF.

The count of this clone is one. CDR3 coding DNA: TGCGCCAGCCGGGACAGTTCGAACACCGGGGAGCTGTTTTTT. This gives the protein CASRDSSNTGELFF. The chain combines TRBV5-1 with TRBJ2-2, with 7 bases matching TRBD1. Germline values: CDR1 SGHRS, CDR2 YFSETQ. V gave up 7 bases and J gave up 0 bases; unmatched junction bases: 3. The length of the CDR3 is 14 residues.

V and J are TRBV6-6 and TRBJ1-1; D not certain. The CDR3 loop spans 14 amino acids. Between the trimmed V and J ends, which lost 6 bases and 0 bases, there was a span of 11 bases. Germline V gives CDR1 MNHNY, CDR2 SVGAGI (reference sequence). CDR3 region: CASRRGGVNTEAFF. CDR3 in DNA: TGTGCCAGCAGGCGGGGAGGCGTGAACACTGAAGCTTTCTTT.

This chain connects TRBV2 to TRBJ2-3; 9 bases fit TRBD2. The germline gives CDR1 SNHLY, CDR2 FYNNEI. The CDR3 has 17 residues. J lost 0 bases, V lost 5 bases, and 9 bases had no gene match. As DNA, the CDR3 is TGTGCCAGCAGTCGCTCGACTAGCGGCGCTAGCACAGATACGCAGTATTTT. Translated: CASSRSTSGASTDTQYF.

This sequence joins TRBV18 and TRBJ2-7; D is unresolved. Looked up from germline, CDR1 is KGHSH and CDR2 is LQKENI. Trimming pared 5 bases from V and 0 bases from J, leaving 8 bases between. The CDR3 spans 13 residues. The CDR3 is CASSSGSSYEQYF. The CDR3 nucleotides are TGTGCCAGCTCATCGGGCAGCTCCTACGAGCAGTACTTC.

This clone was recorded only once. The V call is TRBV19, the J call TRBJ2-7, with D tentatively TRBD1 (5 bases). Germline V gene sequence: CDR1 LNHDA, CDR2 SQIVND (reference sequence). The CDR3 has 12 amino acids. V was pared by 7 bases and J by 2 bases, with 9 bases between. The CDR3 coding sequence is TGTGCCAGTATGGGCAGGGCCTACGAGCAGTACTTC. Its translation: CASMGRAYEQYF.

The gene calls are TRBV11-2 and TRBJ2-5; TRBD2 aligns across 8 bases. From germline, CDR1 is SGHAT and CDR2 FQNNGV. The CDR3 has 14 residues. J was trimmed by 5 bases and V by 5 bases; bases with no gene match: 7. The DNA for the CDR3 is TGTGCCAGCAGCATACGGGGGGGCGGGGAGACCCAGTACTTC. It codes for CASSIRGGGETQYF.

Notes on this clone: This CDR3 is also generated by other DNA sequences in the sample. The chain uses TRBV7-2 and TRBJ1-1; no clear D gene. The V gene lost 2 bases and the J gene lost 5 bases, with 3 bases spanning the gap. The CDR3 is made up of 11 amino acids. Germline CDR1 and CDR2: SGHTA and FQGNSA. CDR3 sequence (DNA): TGTGCCAGCAGCTTATTTACTGAAGCTTTCTTT. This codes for CASSLFTEAFF.

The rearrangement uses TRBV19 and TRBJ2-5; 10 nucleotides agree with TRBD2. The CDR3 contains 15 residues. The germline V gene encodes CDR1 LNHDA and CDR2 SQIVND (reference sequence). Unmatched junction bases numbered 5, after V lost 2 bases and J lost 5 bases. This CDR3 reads CASSIKASGSETQYF. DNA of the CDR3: TGTGCCAGTAGTATAAAGGCTAGCGGGAGTGAGACCCAGTACTTC.

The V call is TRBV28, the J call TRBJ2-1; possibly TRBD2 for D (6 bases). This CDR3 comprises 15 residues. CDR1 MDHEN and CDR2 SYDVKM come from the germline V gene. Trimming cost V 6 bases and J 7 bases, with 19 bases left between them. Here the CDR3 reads CASSLGGTGSNEQFF. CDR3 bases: TGTGCCAGCAGCCTGGGTGGGACTGGATCTAATGAGCAGTTCTTC. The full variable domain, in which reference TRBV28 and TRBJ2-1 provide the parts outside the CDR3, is DVKVTQSSRYLVKRTGEKVFLECVQDMDHENMFWYRQDPGLGLRLIYFSYDVKMKEKGDIPEGYSVSREKKERFSLILESASTNQTSMYLCASSLGGTGSNEQFFGPGTRLTVL.

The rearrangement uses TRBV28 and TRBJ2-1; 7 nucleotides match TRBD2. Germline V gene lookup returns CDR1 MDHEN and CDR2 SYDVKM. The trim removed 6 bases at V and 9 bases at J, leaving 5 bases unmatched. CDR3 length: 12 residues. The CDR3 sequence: CASSSSGGEQFF. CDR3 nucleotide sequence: TGTGCCAGCAGCTCCTCGGGGGGTGAGCAGTTCTTC. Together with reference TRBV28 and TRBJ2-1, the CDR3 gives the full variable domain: DVKVTQSSRYLVKRTGEKVFLECVQDMDHENMFWYRQDPGLGLRLIYFSYDVKMKEKGDIPEGYSVSREKKERFSLILESASTNQTSMYLCASSSSGGEQFFGPGTRLTVL.

CDR3: CASSLPQAGDIQYF. CDR3 in DNA: TGTGCCAGCAGCTTACCACAGGCGGGGGACATTCAGTACTTC. This sequence joins TRBV5-5 and TRBJ2-4; 7 bases are shared with TRBD2. The CDR3 totals 14 residues. The germline gives CDR1 SGHKS, CDR2 YYEKEE (reference sequence). The V and J ends lost 2 bases and 8 bases, in that order; junction bases with no gene match: 7.

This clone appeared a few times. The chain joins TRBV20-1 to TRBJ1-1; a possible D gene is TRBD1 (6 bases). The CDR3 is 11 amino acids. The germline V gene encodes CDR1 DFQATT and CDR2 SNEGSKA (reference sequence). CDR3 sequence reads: CRTDSLTEAFF. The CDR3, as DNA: TGCAGGACGGACAGTCTCACTGAAGCTTTCTTT.